This T cell receptor (beta chain) was found in a study of regulatory T cells in long-lasting Graves disease. The V and J ends lost 7 bases and 8 bases, in that order; junction bases with no gene match: 7. There are 13 residues in the CDR3. Germline assignment: CDR1 SNHLY and CDR2 FYNNEI. Time point noted: persistent/refractory GD, antithyroid drugs over 5 years with positive TRAb. Extracted RNA from PBMCs served as the source of the TCR library. The study's findings and limits: Persistent disease showed a preference for TRBV28, TRBJ1-2 and TRBJ2-5. Sample size, which was small, may have reduced accuracy.

Library construction for TCR beta used iRepertoire HTBI primers and Arm-PCR of CDR3 regions. MiXCR, applied by TCRdb to the multiplex PCR reads, yields one record per CDR3 protein. The sample holds 300,000 to 400,000 distinct CDR3 sequences, about 19% seen once. This clonotype has at least ten counts. Its matching antigen is unknown. The rearrangement links TRBV2 to TRBJ1-4, with 7 positions matching TRBD1. The receptor comes from a female donor with Graves disease. The sequenced sample was peripheral blood mononuclear cells (PBMCs), obtained when the disease was refractory, from a patient treated with antithyroid drugs. CDR3 DNA sequence: TGTGCCAGCAAGGGGGGACAGTCCGAAAAACTGTTTTTT. Protein: CASKGGQSEKLFF.